Below are 32 T cell receptor beta chains sequenced from a single sample in a study of T cells in tuberculosis. Sequencing used immunoSEQ multiplex PCR; TCRdb keeps in-frame clones, though not all of them. The sample shows fewer than 55,000 clones, about 95% of them seen only once. Sequencing used PBMCs. The receptor source for this set is a donor aged 10 to 29 with latent tuberculosis or without tuberculosis infection.

The CDR3 sequence is CASSINRLNTDTQYF. Here the CDR3 DNA reads TGTGCCAGTAGTATTAACAGGTTAAACACAGATACGCAGTATTTT. The chain couples TRBV19 to TRBJ2-3; a weak D match, TRBD1 (5 bases). The ends were cut back, 3 bases at V and 2 bases at J, with 12 bases in the middle. The CDR3 has 15 residues. CDR1 LNHDA and CDR2 SQIVND come from the germline V gene (reference sequence).

The chain joins TRBV4-1 to TRBJ2-7, with 14 bases that match TRBD2. V gave up 1 base and J gave up 5 bases; unmatched junction bases: 7. CDR1 and CDR2 from the germline V gene are MGHRA and YSYEKL. CDR3 length: 17 residues. DNA of the CDR3: TGCGCCAGCAGCCAAGCCCCACCGGGACTAGCGGGAGACGAGCAGTACTTC. Its translation is CASSQAPPGLAGDEQYF.

This sequence joins TRBV7-2 and TRBJ2-3; D possibly corresponds to TRBD1 (5 bases). The germline V gene has CDR1 SGHTA and CDR2 FQGNSA. Trimming pared 3 bases from V and 4 bases from J, leaving 11 bases between. The CDR3 runs 14 residues. The CDR3 is CASSFLDSPDTQYF. The CDR3 nucleotides are TGTGCCAGCAGCTTCTTAGACAGCCCAGATACGCAGTATTTT. Full variable domain (rest looked up from reference TRBV7-2 and TRBJ2-3): GAGVSQSPSNKVTEKGKDVELRCDPISGHTALYWYRQSLGQGLEFLIYFQGNSAPDKSGLPSDRFSAERTGGSVSTLTIQRTQQEDSAVYLCASSFLDSPDTQYFGPGTRLTVL.

The chain couples TRBV9 to TRBJ1-3; D is ambiguous. V lost 1 base to trimming and J lost 0 bases, with 11 bases between them. Germline V gene sequence: CDR1 SGDLS, CDR2 YYNGEE. The CDR3 spans 16 residues. In DNA, the CDR3 is TGTGCCAGCAGCGTATCGTTCGGTCTCTCTGGAAACACCATATATTTT. Amino acid sequence: CASSVSFGLSGNTIYF.

The rearrangement uses TRBV27 and TRBJ2-3; possible D gene TRBD1, 8 bases. V lost 5 bases and J 6 bases, leaving 21 bases between the germline ends. This CDR3 has 16 amino acids. Germline lookup yields CDR1 MNHEY and CDR2 SMNVEV (reference sequence). CDR3 region: CASSPTGGVLGDTQYF. CDR3 in DNA: TGTGCCAGCAGTCCTACAGGGGGGGTCTTAGGGGATACGCAGTATTTT.

The chain employs TRBV7-8 and TRBJ2-2; D unresolved. The germline CDR1 and CDR2 sequences are SGHVS and FQNEAQ. This CDR3 has 12 amino acids. Between the trimmed V and J ends, which lost 5 bases and 3 bases, there was a span of 4 bases. The CDR3 reads CASSPYTGELFF. CDR3 in DNA: TGTGCCAGCAGCCCCTACACCGGGGAGCTGTTTTTT.

This chain uses TRBV7-8 with TRBJ2-1; TRBD2 matches at 11 bases. The CDR3 is 17 residues long. V lost 0 bases and J lost 5; bases outside the gene matches: 6. Germline values: CDR1 SGHVS, CDR2 FQNEAQ. DNA for the CDR3: TGTGCCAGCAGCTTAGCCTTAGCGGGGGGGAAGAACAATGAGCAGTTCTTC. Protein sequence: CASSLALAGGKNNEQFF.

The gene calls are TRBV7-9 and TRBJ2-1, with TRBD2 identical over 10 bases. Trimming cost V 7 bases and J 3 bases; bases outside gene matches: 6. CDR3 length equals 15 residues. Germline loops: CDR1 SEHNR, CDR2 FQNEAQ (reference sequence). CDR3 region: CASTLWTSGYNEQFF. Written as DNA, the CDR3 is TGTGCCAGCACCCTCTGGACTAGCGGCTACAATGAGCAGTTCTTC.

The chain combines TRBV11-3 with TRBJ1-1; D might be TRBD1 (5 bases). Germline V lookup: CDR1 SGHNT, CDR2 YENEEA. V was cut by 2 bases and J by 5 bases, with 12 bases left in between. The CDR3 sequence is 14 residues long. CDR3 DNA sequence: TGTGCCAGCAGCTTACAGGGAGGAGAAACTGAAGCTTTCTTT. Protein: CASSLQGGETEAFF.

The gene calls are TRBV27 and TRBJ2-7, with TRBD1 identical over 9 bases. Germline V lookup: CDR1 MNHEY, CDR2 SMNVEV (reference sequence). The CDR3 is made up of 14 amino acids. V lost 7 bases, J lost 9 bases, and 13 bases stayed unmatched. The CDR3 sequence is CASNPGQGVVGQYF. For the CDR3, the DNA is TGTGCCAGCAACCCGGGACAGGGTGTGGTGGGGCAGTACTTC.

This clone was picked up one time. The J gene is TRBJ1-5, the V gene TRBV5-3; 7 bases line up with TRBD1. TRBV5-3 is an open reading frame, and its role is uncertain. The CDR3 has 15 residues. With V trimmed by 5 bases and J by 5 bases, 10 bases remained unmatched. This CDR3 is CARRSTGDTYQPQHF. CDR3 bases: TGTGCCAGAAGATCTACAGGGGACACTTATCAGCCCCAGCATTTT.

This chain uses TRBV19 with TRBJ1-5; 8 nucleotides align to TRBD1. This CDR3 region has 18 residues. The V gene's germline CDR1 is LNHDA and CDR2 SQIVND (reference sequence). The V gene end was trimmed by 3 bases and the J gene end by 5 bases; junction bases not matched to a gene: 15. DNA for the CDR3: TGTGCCAGTAGTATTGGGTCCGACAGGGGAATACTCTATCAGCCCCAGCATTTT. Residues: CASSIGSDRGILYQPQHF.

This clone was seen once. J is TRBJ1-5 and V is TRBV10-3; 7 nucleotides align to TRBD1. V lost 6 bases, J lost 2 bases, and 10 bases stayed unmatched. Germline values: CDR1 ENHRY, CDR2 SYGVKD. CDR3 size: 16 residues. The CDR3 sequence: CAISGETGLGNQPQHF. The CDR3 DNA is TGTGCCATCAGCGGGGAGACAGGGCTCGGCAATCAGCCCCAGCATTTT.

This rearrangement joins TRBV21-1 to TRBJ2-7; TRBD1, as called in the table, went unchecked against the DNA. TRBV21-1 counts as a pseudogene. The CDR3 is made up of 17 amino acids. The CDR3 spells CASSKEARGLNPYEQYF. The CDR3 nucleotides are TGTGCCAGCAGCAAAGAGGCCAGGGGGCTCAACCCCTACGAGCAGTACTTC.

This chain uses TRBV11-2 with TRBJ1-4; possible D gene TRBD1, 6 bases. CDR1 is SGHAT and CDR2 is FQNNGV in the germline V gene. V was cut by 4 bases and J by 6 bases, with 12 bases left in between. This CDR3 is built from 14 residues. The CDR3, as DNA: TGTGCCAGCAGCTCCCGGGGGGCCGATGAAAAACTGTTTTTT. The encoded protein is CASSSRGADEKLFF.

This rearrangement joins TRBV10-3 to TRBJ2-5; TRBD2 might be the D (5 bases). Trimming took off 7 bases at V and 2 bases at J, with 11 bases between the two ends. The CDR3 consists of 13 residues. Germline V lookup: CDR1 ENHRY, CDR2 SYGVKD. CDR3 nucleotides: TGTGCCATCAAGGAGGAAATACAAGAGACCCAGTACTTC. Translated: CAIKEEIQETQYF.

V gene TRBV27 combines with J gene TRBJ2-2; TRBD2 might be the D (5 bases). The length of the CDR3 is 15 residues. CDR1 is MNHEY, CDR2 SMNVEV, per germline (reference sequence). The germline V and J ends were trimmed by 4 bases and 4 bases, with 13 bases remaining between them. This CDR3 reads CASSSPRGSTGELFF. CDR3 DNA sequence: TGTGCCAGCAGTTCTCCTCGAGGGAGCACCGGGGAGCTGTTTTTT.

The rearrangement uses TRBV5-1 and TRBJ2-5, with a weak D call TRBD2 (6 bases). The CDR3 is 14 amino acids. CDR1 and CDR2 (germline): SGHRS, YFSETQ. V was clipped by 4 bases and J by 1 base, with 11 bases between them. CDR3 in DNA: TGCGCCAGCAGCCCGACTAGTTCCCAAGAGACCCAGTACTTC. Protein: CASSPTSSQETQYF.

V and J are TRBV19 and TRBJ1-1; TRBD1 agrees at 7 bases. Germline CDR1 reads LNHDA; CDR2 reads SQIVND (reference sequence). Trimming cost V 3 bases and J 0 bases; bases outside gene matches: 7. This CDR3 is built from 16 residues. The CDR3 protein is CASSIWGTALNTEAFF. CDR3 coding DNA: TGTGCCAGTAGTATCTGGGGGACAGCCCTGAACACTGAAGCTTTCTTT.

The chain combines TRBV10-2 with TRBJ1-1; maybe TRBD1 (5 bases). This CDR3 spans 16 amino acids. Germline V lookup: CDR1 WSHSY, CDR2 SAAADI. Trimming stripped 0 bases from V and 6 bases from J, with 17 bases between. CDR3 sequence: CASSESHPHTGAEAFF. In nucleotides, the CDR3 is TGCGCCAGCAGTGAGTCCCATCCCCATACGGGGGCTGAAGCTTTCTTT.

V and J are TRBV5-6 and TRBJ1-3; 11 bases line up with TRBD1. The CDR3 has 16 residues. From germline, CDR1 is SGHDT and CDR2 YYEEEE. The V and J ends lost 1 base and 8 bases, in that order; junction bases with no gene match: 8. The CDR3 loop reads CASSLLAGTGGYTIYF. CDR3 DNA sequence: TGTGCCAGCAGCTTGTTAGCGGGGACAGGGGGATACACCATATATTTT.

V and J are TRBV29-1 and TRBJ1-5, with D perhaps TRBD1 (5 bases). Germline V lookup: CDR1 SQVTM, CDR2 ANQGSEA. V shed 6 bases and J shed 1 base, with 13 bases lying between them. CDR3 length equals 14 residues. The CDR3 nucleotides are TGCAGCGTGGGGGGTTGGGGAAGCAATCAGCCCCAGCATTTT. It yields the protein CSVGGWGSNQPQHF.

The genes are TRBV2 and TRBJ2-7, with 7 bases identical to TRBD2. Looked up from germline, CDR1 is SNHLY and CDR2 is FYNNEI. V shed 6 bases and J 2 bases; nucleotides not matched to a gene: 7. The length of the CDR3 is 14 residues. CDR3 loop: CASSLTSAAYEQYF. As DNA, the CDR3 is TGTGCCAGCAGCTTAACTAGCGCAGCCTACGAGCAGTACTTC.

This clone was recorded once. This chain joins TRBV2 and TRBJ2-7; possibly TRBD1 for D (6 bases). The V end lost 6 bases, the J end lost 3 bases, and 18 bases lay between the germline ends. The CDR3 is 15 amino acids. Germline assignment: CDR1 SNHLY and CDR2 FYNNEI. The CDR3 region is CASREWRQGNYEQYF. As DNA, the CDR3 is TGTGCCAGCAGAGAATGGAGGCAGGGGAACTACGAGCAGTACTTC.

The J gene is TRBJ2-4, the V gene TRBV5-6; 8 bases match TRBD1. Looked up from germline, CDR1 is SGHDT and CDR2 is YYEEEE. The CDR3 loop spans 16 amino acids. V trimming: 3 bases; J trimming: 0 bases; junction bases outside the gene matches: 5. CDR3 protein: CASSSWTGLAKNIQYF. In DNA, the CDR3 is TGTGCCAGCAGCTCCTGGACAGGGCTAGCCAAAAACATTCAGTACTTC.

The chain carries TRBV10-1 and TRBJ2-7, with 7 bases that match TRBD1. The CDR3 is made up of 15 amino acids. CDR1 and CDR2 (germline): WNHNN, SYGVQD (reference sequence). The trim removed 7 bases at V and 2 bases at J, leaving 11 bases unmatched. In DNA, the CDR3 is TGCGCCAGCACTGAACAGGGGCCAACTCCCTACGAGCAGTACTTC. Protein sequence: CASTEQGPTPYEQYF.

The chain combines TRBV5-1 with TRBJ2-2; D is uncertain. V was cut by 0 bases and J by 5 bases, with 11 bases left in between. Germline lookup yields CDR1 SGHRS and CDR2 YFSETQ. This CDR3 has 15 amino acids. The CDR3 sequence: CASSLVTRGTGELFF. The CDR3 region has the DNA TGCGCCAGCAGCTTGGTCACCCGCGGTACCGGGGAGCTGTTTTTT.

The V gene is TRBV11-2, the J gene TRBJ2-3; the match to TRBD1 covers 7 bases. There are 14 residues in the CDR3. Germline assignment: CDR1 SGHAT and CDR2 FQNNGV. V shed 6 bases and J 4 bases; nucleotides not matched to a gene: 7. This CDR3 is CASSSAQGSDTQYF. CDR3 nucleotide sequence: TGTGCCAGCAGTTCAGCACAGGGGTCAGATACGCAGTATTTT. Looking up the rest from reference TRBV11-2 and TRBJ2-3 gives the full variable domain: EAGVAQSPRYKIIEKRQSVAFWCNPISGHATLYWYQQILGQGPKLLIQFQNNGVVDDSQLPKDRFSAERLKGVDSTLKIQPAKLEDSAVYLCASSSAQGSDTQYFGPGTRLTVL.

The rearrangement links TRBV2 to TRBJ1-1, with TRBD1 matching 9 bases. J gave up 3 bases and V 2 bases, and 4 bases lay outside the gene matches. This CDR3 is 15 amino acids long. Germline CDR1 is SNHLY and CDR2 is FYNNEI. The chain's CDR3 is CASSEMGQGDTEAFF. The DNA of the CDR3 is TGTGCCAGCAGTGAAATGGGACAGGGTGACACTGAAGCTTTCTTT.

The chain has TRBV10-2 and TRBJ1-1; no clear D. V was pared by 4 bases and J by 2 bases, with 8 bases between. The CDR3 is made up of 13 amino acids. CDR1 WSHSY and CDR2 SAAADI come from the germline V gene. The CDR3 protein is CASSAAGNTEAFF. As DNA, the CDR3 is TGCGCCAGCAGTGCGGCGGGAAACACTGAAGCTTTCTTT.

The chain recombines TRBV4-1 with TRBJ1-4; 8 bases are shared with TRBD1. This CDR3 comprises 14 residues. Germline loops: CDR1 MGHRA, CDR2 YSYEKL. The J segment lost 15 bases and the V segment lost 1 base, leaving 10 bases of the junction unmatched. The CDR3 loop is CASSQGLSGGWMFF. The CDR3, as DNA: TGCGCCAGCAGCCAAGGGCTTTCAGGGGGCTGGATGTTTTTT.

The gene calls are TRBV7-6 and TRBJ2-5; D uncertain. The J call may be in error: the DNA end matches TRBJ2-7 better. The germline V gene has CDR1 SGHVS and CDR2 FNYEAQ. The CDR3 spans 13 residues. CDR3 bases: TGTGCCAGCAGCTCGACTCTTACCTACGAGCAGTACTTC. Translating gives CASSSTLTYEQYF.